One sample yielded the 21 T cell receptor beta chains listed below, sequenced in a study of blood T cell repertoires in COVID-19. The protocol was immunoSEQ multiplex PCR, while the TCRdb copy is restricted to in-frame clones and leaves out a portion. The sample yields a few hundred thousand clones, approximately 81% seen once. The sequenced material came from PBMCs or T cells enriched from blood (not recorded which). The receptors derive from a woman aged 45-59 years who had been exposed to COVID-19.

This clone was seen a single time. The genes are TRBV27 and TRBJ1-1; the match to TRBD1 covers 8 bases. J lost 3 bases, V lost 5 bases, and 5 bases had no gene match. The length of the CDR3 is 14 residues. Germline values: CDR1 MNHEY, CDR2 SMNVEV (reference sequence). Here the CDR3 DNA reads TGTGCCAGCAGTCTCAGGGGGCTGTACACTGAAGCTTTCTTT. Its translation is CASSLRGLYTEAFF.

The V call is TRBV19, the J call TRBJ1-1, with TRBD1 matching 8 bases. The germline V gene has CDR1 LNHDA and CDR2 SQIVND (reference sequence). CDR3 size: 15 residues. With V trimmed by 6 bases and J by 2 bases, 8 bases remained unmatched. The CDR3 protein is CASRRGTGSNTEAFF. CDR3 coding DNA: TGTGCCAGTAGGAGGGGGACAGGTAGTAACACTGAAGCTTTCTTT. Full variable domain (outside the CDR3, taken from reference TRBV19 and TRBJ1-1): DGGITQSPKYLFRKEGQNVTLSCEQNLNHDAMYWYRQDPGQGLRLIYYSQIVNDFQKGDIAEGYSVSREKKESFPLTVTSAQKNPTAFYLCASRRGTGSNTEAFFGQGTRLTVV.

About this clone itself: Other DNA sequences in the sample encode the same CDR3. This chain joins TRBV5-6 and TRBJ2-1; a weak D match, TRBD2 (5 bases). The CDR3 is made up of 11 amino acids. Trimming cost V 1 base and J 13 bases, with 9 bases left between them. Per germline, CDR1 SGHDT and CDR2 YYEEEE. CDR3 loop: CASSLRGEQFF. CDR3 nucleotide sequence: TGTGCCAGCAGCTTGCGGGGAGAACAGTTCTTC.

This clone was picked up one time. This chain uses TRBV19 with TRBJ2-6; 12 nucleotides agree with TRBD1. Per germline, CDR1 LNHDA and CDR2 SQIVND (reference sequence). The V gene end was trimmed by 5 bases and the J gene end by 4 bases; junction bases not matched to a gene: 6. The CDR3 contains 17 residues. CDR3 loop: CASSSGTGGVGANVLTF. The CDR3 DNA follows: TGTGCCAGTAGTTCCGGGACAGGGGGCGTAGGGGCCAACGTCCTGACTTTC.

The rearrangement uses TRBV6-1 and TRBJ1-2; D possibly corresponds to TRBD1 (6 bases). V lost 4 bases, J lost 4 bases, and 19 bases lay in between. This CDR3 contains 16 residues. Germline assignment: CDR1 MNHNS and CDR2 SASEGT. DNA for the CDR3: TGTGCCAGCAGTGCGCTAAAAACAGGGATTGGCTATGGCTACACCTTC. This encodes CASSALKTGIGYGYTF.

V and J are TRBV28 and TRBJ1-1; D call uncertain. Trimming removed 2 bases at V and 4 bases at J, with 8 bases between. CDR3 size: 13 residues. The germline V gene encodes CDR1 MDHEN and CDR2 SYDVKM. The CDR3 DNA is TGTGCCAGCAGTTTAGTAAGCGGCACTGAAGCTTTCTTT. Translating it yields CASSLVSGTEAFF.

This sequence joins TRBV21-1 and TRBJ2-3; no check of the table's D call, TRBD2, against the DNA was made. TRBV21-1 is noted as a pseudogene. The CDR3 contains 18 residues. CDR3 residues: CASSKVGEGGSGADTQYF. The CDR3 DNA is TGTGCCAGCAGCAAAGTTGGCGAGGGGGGGAGTGGGGCAGATACGCAGTATTTT.

This clone was counted once. This rearrangement joins TRBV28 to TRBJ1-2; 9 positions agree with TRBD1. The V and J ends lost 7 bases and 4 bases, in that order; junction bases with no gene match: 10. The CDR3 sequence is 15 residues long. The germline gives CDR1 MDHEN, CDR2 SYDVKM. The CDR3 DNA follows: TGTGCCAGCATCGGGGGGACAGGGAACATCTATGGCTACACCTTC. This encodes CASIGGTGNIYGYTF.

The chain employs TRBV15 and TRBJ2-7; perhaps TRBD1 as D (6 bases). V was pared by 0 bases and J by 5 bases, with 17 bases between. Germline V gene lookup returns CDR1 LNHNV and CDR2 YYDKDF (reference sequence). This CDR3 has 16 amino acids. Written as DNA, the CDR3 is TGTGCCACCAGCAGAGATGGGTGGGGCAGGGGCCACGAGCAGTACTTC. This encodes CATSRDGWGRGHEQYF. The full variable domain, completed using reference TRBV15 and TRBJ2-7, is DAMVIQNPRYQVTQFGKPVTLSCSQTLNHNVMYWYQQKSSQAPKLLFHYYDKDFNNEADTPDNFQSRRPNTSFCFLDIRSPGLGDTAMYLCATSRDGWGRGHEQYFGPGTRLTVT.

This chain joins TRBV7-9 and TRBJ2-2; no definite D call. Germline V gene data show CDR1 as SEHNR and CDR2 as FQNEAQ (reference sequence). The CDR3 contains 12 residues. The V and J ends lost 8 bases and 10 bases respectively, with 14 bases between them. CDR3 in amino acids: CASSTYLQELFF. Written as DNA, the CDR3 is TGTGCCAGCTCTACCTATCTCCAGGAGCTGTTTTTT. Combining the CDR3 with reference TRBV7-9 and TRBJ2-2 gives the whole variable domain DTGVSQNPRHKITKRGQNVTFRCDPISEHNRLYWYRQTLGQGPEFLTYFQNEAQLEKSRLLSDRFSAERPKGSFSTLEIQRTEQGDSAMYLCASSTYLQELFFGEGSRLTVL.

The V and J genes are TRBV9 and TRBJ1-2; D remains ambiguous. The length of the CDR3 is 15 residues. Trimming removed 5 bases at V and 8 bases at J, with 22 bases between. In germline, CDR1 is SGDLS, CDR2 YYNGEE. CDR3 coding DNA: TGTGCCAGCAGGGCCCTGGGCGGGCCTTCGCGAGGCTACACCTTC. Protein: CASRALGGPSRGYTF.

The rearrangement joins TRBV13 to TRBJ2-4; 12 bases agree with TRBD2. Trimming cost V 5 bases and J 0 bases; bases outside gene matches: 2. CDR1 is PRHDT and CDR2 is FYEKMQ in the germline V gene (reference sequence). CDR3 length: 16 residues. The CDR3 DNA follows: TGTGCCAGCAGCATACTAGCGGGGGGAGCCAAAAACATTCAGTACTTC. Translated: CASSILAGGAKNIQYF.

The V gene is TRBV5-5, the J gene TRBJ1-1, with D possibly being TRBD1 (6 bases). CDR1 is SGHKS and CDR2 is YYEKEE in the germline V gene (reference sequence). With 2 bases removed from V and 4 bases from J, the gap between germline ends came to 12 bases. CDR3 length: 14 amino acids. The CDR3 DNA is TGTGCCAGCAGCTTCCGGGGGGCAGGCACTGAAGCTTTCTTT. Protein sequence: CASSFRGAGTEAFF.

The CDR3 bases are TGTGCCTGGAGTCTGGACAGGAACACTGAAGCTTTCTTT. Protein: CAWSLDRNTEAFF. The genes are TRBV30 and TRBJ1-1, with D possibly TRBD1 on 6 matching bases. Trimming took off 2 bases at V and 1 base at J, with 8 bases between the two ends. CDR1 and CDR2 (germline): GTSNPN, SVGIG (reference sequence). CDR3 size: 13 residues.

The V call is TRBV19, the J call TRBJ1-1; 8 bases fit TRBD1. CDR3 length equals 16 residues. Trimming removed 4 bases from V and 4 bases from J; junction bases left unmatched: 11. CDR1 and CDR2 (germline): LNHDA, SQIVND (reference sequence). Here the CDR3 DNA reads TGTGCCAGTAGTAGGGGCAGGGGGCGCCTGGTCACTGAAGCTTTCTTT. It encodes CASSRGRGRLVTEAFF. The variable domain in full, with the rest retrieved from reference TRBV19 and TRBJ1-1, is DGGITQSPKYLFRKEGQNVTLSCEQNLNHDAMYWYRQDPGQGLRLIYYSQIVNDFQKGDIAEGYSVSREKKESFPLTVTSAQKNPTAFYLCASSRGRGRLVTEAFFGQGTRLTVV.

V is TRBV7-2 and J is TRBJ1-1, with TRBD1 as a possible D gene (6 bases). V shed 6 bases and J shed 8 bases, with 10 bases lying between them. The CDR3 has 11 residues. Per the germline V gene, CDR1 is SGHTA and CDR2 is FQGNSA. CDR3 nucleotides: TGTGCCAGCAGTCTTGGGACAGAAGCTTTCTTT. Its translation: CASSLGTEAFF.

This chain connects TRBV7-6 to TRBJ1-1; a possible D gene is TRBD1 (6 bases). Germline lookup yields CDR1 SGHVS and CDR2 FNYEAQ. Trimming cost V 3 bases and J 0 bases, with 23 bases left between them. This CDR3 has 19 residues. This CDR3 is CASSLQVPFGTSMNTEAFF. The CDR3 coding sequence is TGTGCCAGCAGCTTGCAGGTACCTTTCGGGACAAGTATGAACACTGAAGCTTTCTTT.

CDR3 DNA sequence: TGTGCCAGCAGCTCAAGATCACTAGCGGGGCCCTCGGGGGAGCTGTTTTTT. Translating it yields CASSSRSLAGPSGELFF. The chain uses TRBV14 and TRBJ2-2, with 10 nucleotides matching TRBD2. CDR3 length equals 17 residues. V shed 5 bases and J 8 bases; nucleotides not matched to a gene: 14. Germline V gene sequence: CDR1 SGHDN, CDR2 FVKESK.

This clone was observed once. The V call is TRBV28, the J call TRBJ1-1, with 7 bases that match TRBD1. Germline-derived CDR1 and CDR2 are MDHEN and SYDVKM. The CDR3 runs 14 residues. The V and J ends lost 6 bases and 1 base, in that order; junction bases with no gene match: 5. CDR3 nucleotides: TGTGCCAGCAGGCTGACAGGGCGGAACACTGAAGCTTTCTTT. This encodes CASRLTGRNTEAFF.

The rearrangement uses TRBV6-1 and TRBJ1-1; no definite D call. The CDR3 runs to 14 residues. Between the trimmed V and J ends, which lost 2 bases and 1 base, there was a span of 8 bases. CDR1 and CDR2 (germline): MNHNS, SASEGT. The CDR3 is CASSERGRNTEAFF. The DNA for the CDR3 is TGTGCCAGCAGTGAAAGAGGGCGGAACACTGAAGCTTTCTTT.

V is TRBV7-9 and J is TRBJ2-7, with 8 bases matching TRBD1. After removal of 3 bases from V and 0 bases from J, the junction contained 7 bases not matched to a gene. The CDR3 extends over 16 amino acids. Germline V gene sequence: CDR1 SEHNR, CDR2 FQNEAQ (reference sequence). The CDR3 region has the DNA TGTGCCAGCAGCTTTCCCAGACAGGGGAGCTCCTACGAGCAGTACTTC. It encodes CASSFPRQGSSYEQYF.